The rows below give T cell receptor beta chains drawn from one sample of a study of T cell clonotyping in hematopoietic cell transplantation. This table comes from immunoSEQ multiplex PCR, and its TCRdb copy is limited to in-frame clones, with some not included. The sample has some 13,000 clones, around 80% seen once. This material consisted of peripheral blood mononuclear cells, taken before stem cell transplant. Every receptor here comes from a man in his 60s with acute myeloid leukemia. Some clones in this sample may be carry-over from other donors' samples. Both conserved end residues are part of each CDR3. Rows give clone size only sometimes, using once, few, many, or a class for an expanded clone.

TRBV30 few CAWTSGQSNTEAFF
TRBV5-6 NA CASSPGTRYTEAFF
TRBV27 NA CASSFVGLGETQYF
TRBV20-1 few CSARRGEYTF
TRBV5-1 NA CASSLRSTSGALQGQFF
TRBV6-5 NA CASSYNRGGEETQYF
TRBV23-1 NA CASSHGGDVGEQYF
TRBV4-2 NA CASSQDQGKLFF
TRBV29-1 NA CSVATGGYIEKLFF
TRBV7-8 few CASSLVGGDSPLHF
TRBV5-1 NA CASSLRTSGDTGELFF
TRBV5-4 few CASSSQGGNQPQHF
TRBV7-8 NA CASSLGMTATEAFF
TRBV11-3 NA CASSLDDTGELFF
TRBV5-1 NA CASSLGQEANYGYTF
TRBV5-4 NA CASSLDDGGRGLRNEQFF
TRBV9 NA CASRPHDRNTEAFF
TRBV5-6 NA CASSSWAISVNTEAFF
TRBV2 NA CASRGKGAGNSPLHF
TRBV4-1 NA CASSHRDRDTEAFF
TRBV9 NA CASSVQGYNEQFF
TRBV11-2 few CASSTNGGPNSPLHF